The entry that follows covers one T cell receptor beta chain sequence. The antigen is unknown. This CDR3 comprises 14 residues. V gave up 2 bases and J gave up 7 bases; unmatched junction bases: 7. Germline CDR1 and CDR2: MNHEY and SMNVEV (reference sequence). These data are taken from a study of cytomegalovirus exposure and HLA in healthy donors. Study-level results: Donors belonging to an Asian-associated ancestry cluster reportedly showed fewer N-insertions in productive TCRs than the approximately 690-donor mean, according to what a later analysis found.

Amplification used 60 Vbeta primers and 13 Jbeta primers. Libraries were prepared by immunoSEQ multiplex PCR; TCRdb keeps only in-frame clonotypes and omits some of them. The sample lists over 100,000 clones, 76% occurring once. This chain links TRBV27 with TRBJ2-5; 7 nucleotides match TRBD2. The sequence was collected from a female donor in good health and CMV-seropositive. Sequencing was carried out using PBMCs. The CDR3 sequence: CASSLSGALGTQYF. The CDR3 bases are TGTGCCAGCAGTTTAAGCGGGGCCTTGGGGACCCAGTACTTC.